Listed below are T cell receptor beta chains from one sample, sequenced in a study of human T cells and chemical hapten exposure. Each CDR3 protein gets one entry after TCRdb re-called the RACE reads with MiXCR. The sample shows about 380,000 distinct CDR3 sequences, less than 6.5% of them seen only once. The sequenced sample was whole blood, obtained in connection with sensitization to the hapten diphenylcyclopropenone (DPC). Every receptor here comes from a woman aged 50 to 60 with alopecia areata. Some clones in this sample may be carry-over from other donors' samples. Each CDR3 is given with its conserved first and last residue. The order of the fields is J gene, V gene, D gene, clone size, CDR3 DNA, CDR3 protein. D genes are given only for firm matches. Clone size is given for some rows only: seen once, a few or many times, or a class if the clone is expanded.

j_call: TRBJ2-3; v_call: TRBV2; d_call: .; clone_size: many; cdr3_nt: TGTGCCAGCAGTGAAATGGGAATGGCAGATACGCAGTATTTT; cdr3_aa: CASSEMGMADTQYF
j_call: TRBJ2-2; v_call: TRBV5-4; d_call: TRBD2; clone_size: few; cdr3_nt: TGTGCCAGCAGCTTGGACCCCGGACTAGCGGGGACCGGGGAGCTGTTTTTT; cdr3_aa: CASSLDPGLAGTGELFF
j_call: TRBJ2-3; v_call: TRBV28; d_call: .; clone_size: few; cdr3_nt: TGTGCCAGCAGCCGAGTACTAGCAGGGTTCACAGATACGCAGTATTTT; cdr3_aa: CASSRVLAGFTDTQYF
j_call: TRBJ2-7; v_call: TRBV4-1; d_call: TRBD2; clone_size: many; cdr3_nt: TGCGCCAGCAGCCAAGCTAGCGGGGGTATCTCCTACGAGCAGTACTTC; cdr3_aa: CASSQASGGISYEQYF
j_call: TRBJ2-3; v_call: TRBV11-1; d_call: TRBD1; clone_size: .; cdr3_nt: TGTGCCAGCAGCCCCGAGGACAGGGGGGCCGATACGCAGTATTTT; cdr3_aa: CASSPEDRGADTQYF
j_call: TRBJ1-2; v_call: TRBV29-1; d_call: .; clone_size: .; cdr3_nt: TGCAGCGTTGGCGCAGGAGCTAACTATGGCTACACCTTC; cdr3_aa: CSVGAGANYGYTF
j_call: TRBJ2-3; v_call: TRBV4-3; d_call: .; clone_size: many; cdr3_nt: TGCGCCAGCAGCCACGAGTTAGGCCCTGTCACAGATACGCAGTATTTT; cdr3_aa: CASSHELGPVTDTQYF
j_call: TRBJ1-6; v_call: TRBV3-1; d_call: .; clone_size: many; cdr3_nt: TGTGCCAGCAGCCAAGATATAGCGGATCGTCAAAGAAATTCACCCCTCCACTTT; cdr3_aa: CASSQDIADRQRNSPLHF
j_call: TRBJ2-5; v_call: TRBV6-5; d_call: TRBD2; clone_size: many; cdr3_nt: TGTGCCAGCAGTAAGCGGGGGGGCCTTGAGACCCAGTACTTC; cdr3_aa: CASSKRGGLETQYF
j_call: TRBJ1-2; v_call: TRBV20-1; d_call: TRBD1; clone_size: few; cdr3_nt: TGCAGTGCTATCAGGAGTGGGACAGGCTTCTATGGCTACACCTTC; cdr3_aa: CSAIRSGTGFYGYTF
j_call: TRBJ2-1; v_call: TRBV6-2/TRBV6-3; d_call: TRBD1; clone_size: many; cdr3_nt: TGTGCCAGCAGTTACCCCCGGGACAGGGGAGATTTGTCTGATGAGCAGTTCTTC; cdr3_aa: CASSYPRDRGDLSDEQFF
j_call: TRBJ2-3; v_call: TRBV3-1; d_call: .; clone_size: many; cdr3_nt: TGTGCCAGCAGCCAAGATCGTAGGCTAAACACAGATACGCAGTATTTT; cdr3_aa: CASSQDRRLNTDTQYF
j_call: TRBJ2-2; v_call: TRBV29-1; d_call: .; clone_size: many; cdr3_nt: TGCAGCGTTGAAACCACCGGGGAGCTGTTTTTT; cdr3_aa: CSVETTGELFF
j_call: TRBJ1-6; v_call: TRBV6-1; d_call: TRBD1; clone_size: .; cdr3_nt: TGTGCCAGCAGTAAGGACAGGGGCGGCTATAATTCACCCCTCCACTTT; cdr3_aa: CASSKDRGGYNSPLHF
j_call: TRBJ2-3; v_call: TRBV10-2; d_call: TRBD2; clone_size: many; cdr3_nt: TGCGCCAGCAGTGAGATGCTAGCGGGAGTCTTTTCCACAGATACGCAGTATTTT; cdr3_aa: CASSEMLAGVFSTDTQYF
j_call: TRBJ2-3; v_call: TRBV14; d_call: .; clone_size: .; cdr3_nt: TGTGCCAGCAGCCAAGAGACAGATACGCAGTATTTT; cdr3_aa: CASSQETDTQYF
j_call: TRBJ2-7; v_call: TRBV6-1; d_call: .; clone_size: few; cdr3_nt: TGTGCCAGCAGTGAAGAGGGCAGCCCTCCCCACGAGCAGTACTTC; cdr3_aa: CASSEEGSPPHEQYF
j_call: TRBJ2-4; v_call: TRBV27; d_call: .; clone_size: .; cdr3_nt: TGTGCCAGCAGTTTATCTGCCAGGGGTTACATTCAGTACTTC; cdr3_aa: CASSLSARGYIQYF
j_call: TRBJ2-3; v_call: TRBV6-5; d_call: .; clone_size: many; cdr3_nt: TGTGCCAGCAAAAAAGGGCTCCAAGGCACAGATACGCAGTATTTT; cdr3_aa: CASKKGLQGTDTQYF
j_call: TRBJ2-1; v_call: TRBV19; d_call: TRBD2; clone_size: few; cdr3_nt: TGTGCCAGTAGTATTAGGGGACTAGCGGGAGCCAATAATGAGCAGTTCTTC; cdr3_aa: CASSIRGLAGANNEQFF
j_call: TRBJ2-3; v_call: TRBV9; d_call: TRBD2; clone_size: many; cdr3_nt: TGTGCCAGCAGCGTAGGCACGAGCGGGGGGCCGAGAGATACGCAGTATTTT; cdr3_aa: CASSVGTSGGPRDTQYF
j_call: TRBJ2-5; v_call: TRBV20-1; d_call: .; clone_size: few; cdr3_nt: TGCAGTGCTAGAGCGGGGGAGACCCAGTACTTC; cdr3_aa: CSARAGETQYF
j_call: TRBJ1-6; v_call: TRBV7-2; d_call: .; clone_size: .; cdr3_nt: TGTGCCAGCAGCCAGATGTCGAGGGGTTCACCCCTCCACTTT; cdr3_aa: CASSQMSRGSPLHF
j_call: TRBJ2-1; v_call: TRBV5-1; d_call: TRBD2; clone_size: .; cdr3_nt: TGCGCCAGCAGCTTGGCTATAGCGGGAGGGCCGGAGTTCTTC; cdr3_aa: CASSLAIAGGPEFF
j_call: TRBJ2-2; v_call: TRBV7-6; d_call: .; clone_size: many; cdr3_nt: TGTGCCAGCAGCTTATCGGGAGGGGGCCTCGCGAACACCGGGGAGCTGTTTTTT; cdr3_aa: CASSLSGGGLANTGELFF
j_call: TRBJ1-2; v_call: TRBV9; d_call: .; clone_size: many; cdr3_nt: TGTGCCAGCAGCGTACATGATGCTAACTATGGCTACACCTTC; cdr3_aa: CASSVHDANYGYTF
j_call: TRBJ2-7; v_call: TRBV27; d_call: TRBD2; clone_size: once; cdr3_nt: TGTGCCAGCAGTTCCGGGGACTACCCCTACGAGCAGTACTTC; cdr3_aa: CASSSGDYPYEQYF
j_call: TRBJ2-3; v_call: TRBV20-1; d_call: .; clone_size: .; cdr3_nt: TGCTCGGGGGCCGGGAGCACAGATACGCAGTATTTT; cdr3_aa: CSGAGSTDTQYF
j_call: TRBJ2-1; v_call: TRBV3-1; d_call: .; clone_size: many; cdr3_nt: TGTGCCAGCAGCCAGATGGGGAATGAGCAGTTCTTC; cdr3_aa: CASSQMGNEQFF
j_call: TRBJ1-4; v_call: TRBV3-1; d_call: .; clone_size: .; cdr3_nt: TGTGCCAGCAGCCAAGACTCTGCTAGGCTGGAGAATGAAAAACTGTTTTTT; cdr3_aa: CASSQDSARLENEKLFF
j_call: TRBJ2-4; v_call: TRBV28; d_call: TRBD2; clone_size: many; cdr3_nt: TGTGCCAGCAGGTCCGGGGGGGCCAAAAACATTCAGTACTTC; cdr3_aa: CASRSGGAKNIQYF
j_call: TRBJ1-1; v_call: TRBV19; d_call: .; clone_size: .; cdr3_nt: TGTGCCAGTACAGTAAGCGGGCTGAACACTGAAGCTTTCTTT; cdr3_aa: CASTVSGLNTEAFF
j_call: TRBJ1-1; v_call: TRBV10-3; d_call: .; clone_size: many; cdr3_nt: TGTGCCATCAGTGAGTCAAGGGCTATGAACACTGAAGCTTTCTTT; cdr3_aa: CAISESRAMNTEAFF
j_call: TRBJ2-5; v_call: TRBV5-1; d_call: .; clone_size: many; cdr3_nt: TGCGCCGGTGACAGACAAGAGACCCAGTACTTC; cdr3_aa: CAGDRQETQYF
j_call: TRBJ2-7; v_call: TRBV5-4; d_call: TRBD2; clone_size: .; cdr3_nt: TGTGCCAGCAGCTTGCATGGTAGCGGGGCGTCAAGGTACGAGCAGTACTTC; cdr3_aa: CASSLHGSGASRYEQYF
j_call: TRBJ2-3; v_call: TRBV7-9; d_call: TRBD2; clone_size: many; cdr3_nt: TGTGCCAGCAGCGGGTCGGGACTAGCGGGGGAACCGGGATATACGCAGTATTTT; cdr3_aa: CASSGSGLAGEPGYTQYF
j_call: TRBJ2-3; v_call: TRBV7-2; d_call: .; clone_size: many; cdr3_nt: TGTGCCAGCAACAGTCCCCCAGGAGGGGCCACAGATACGCAGTATTTT; cdr3_aa: CASNSPPGGATDTQYF
j_call: TRBJ1-1; v_call: TRBV6-1; d_call: .; clone_size: few; cdr3_nt: TGTGCCAGCATAAGATCCATGAACACTGAAGCTTTCTTT; cdr3_aa: CASIRSMNTEAFF
j_call: TRBJ2-3; v_call: TRBV5-1; d_call: TRBD1; clone_size: few; cdr3_nt: TGCGCCAGCAGCTTCGGACAGGGGGCAGGAGATACGCAGTATTTT; cdr3_aa: CASSFGQGAGDTQYF
j_call: TRBJ2-7; v_call: TRBV6-6; d_call: .; clone_size: many; cdr3_nt: TGTGCCAGCAGTTACGCGGTGGTGAACGAGCAGTACTTC; cdr3_aa: CASSYAVVNEQYF
j_call: TRBJ2-1; v_call: TRBV7-8; d_call: .; clone_size: .; cdr3_nt: TGTGCCAGCAGCCTCCCGCGGGGGCTAGCGGACAATGAGCAGTTCTTC; cdr3_aa: CASSLPRGLADNEQFF
j_call: TRBJ1-1; v_call: TRBV25-1; d_call: .; clone_size: few; cdr3_nt: TGTGCCAGCGGCATAAAGAGTGGGCCAGGGGAGCCTTGGGGAGTGAACACTGAAGCTTTCTTT; cdr3_aa: CASGIKSGPGEPWGVNTEAFF
j_call: TRBJ1-1; v_call: TRBV10-3; d_call: TRBD1; clone_size: few; cdr3_nt: TGTGCCATCAGAATGACAGGGGCGGTCACTGAAGCTTTCTTT; cdr3_aa: CAIRMTGAVTEAFF
j_call: TRBJ2-5; v_call: TRBV7-6; d_call: .; clone_size: .; cdr3_nt: TGTGCCAGCAGCTTAGTGACGGGGTCTAAGACCCAGTACTTC; cdr3_aa: CASSLVTGSKTQYF
j_call: TRBJ2-1; v_call: TRBV7-9; d_call: .; clone_size: many; cdr3_nt: TGTGCCAGCAGCCCTCCGAGCTCCTACAATGAGCAGTTCTTC; cdr3_aa: CASSPPSSYNEQFF
j_call: TRBJ2-7; v_call: TRBV29-1; d_call: TRBD1; clone_size: many; cdr3_nt: TGCAGCGTTGGGACAGGGGGTAATGAGCAGTACTTC; cdr3_aa: CSVGTGGNEQYF
j_call: TRBJ2-7; v_call: TRBV7-8; d_call: TRBD1; clone_size: few; cdr3_nt: TGTGCCAGCAGGACACAGGGGGACGAGCAGTACTTC; cdr3_aa: CASRTQGDEQYF
j_call: TRBJ2-7; v_call: TRBV20-1; d_call: .; clone_size: many; cdr3_nt: TGCAGTGCTTTCATTTTCGAGGGTAGCTCCTACGAGCAGTACTTC; cdr3_aa: CSAFIFEGSSYEQYF
j_call: TRBJ2-3; v_call: TRBV29-1; d_call: .; clone_size: many; cdr3_nt: TGCAGCGCGTTAGGCGCTAGCACAGATACGCAGTATTTT; cdr3_aa: CSALGASTDTQYF
j_call: TRBJ1-5; v_call: TRBV2; d_call: .; clone_size: few; cdr3_nt: TGTGCCAGCAGTGGGTCGGAACCCGATCAGCCCCAGCATTTT; cdr3_aa: CASSGSEPDQPQHF
j_call: TRBJ1-1; v_call: TRBV9; d_call: .; clone_size: many; cdr3_nt: TGTGCCAGCAGCTCCGGAGGGGACTTCAACACTGAAGCTTTCTTT; cdr3_aa: CASSSGGDFNTEAFF